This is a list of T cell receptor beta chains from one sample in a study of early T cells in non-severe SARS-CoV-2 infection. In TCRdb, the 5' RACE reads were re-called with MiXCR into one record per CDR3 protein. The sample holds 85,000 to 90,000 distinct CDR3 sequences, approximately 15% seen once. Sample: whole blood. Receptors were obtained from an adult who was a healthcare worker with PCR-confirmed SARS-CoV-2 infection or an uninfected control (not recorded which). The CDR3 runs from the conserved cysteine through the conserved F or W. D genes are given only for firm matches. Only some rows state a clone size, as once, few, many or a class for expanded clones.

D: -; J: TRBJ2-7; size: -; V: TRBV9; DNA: TGTGCCAGCAGCGTAGGTGCAGGGAGAAACTACGAGCAGTACTTC; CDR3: CASSVGAGRNYEQYF
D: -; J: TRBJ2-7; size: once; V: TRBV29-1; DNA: TGCAGCGTTGAACTCCACGGACAGTCCTACGAGCAGTACTTC; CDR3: CSVELHGQSYEQYF
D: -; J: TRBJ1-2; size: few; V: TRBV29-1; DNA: TGCAGCGTCCGTCCGGGACACCTTAACTATGGCTACACCTTC; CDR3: CSVRPGHLNYGYTF
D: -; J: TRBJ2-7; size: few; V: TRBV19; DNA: TGTGCCAGTAGTCCAGTCTTGCGGGGAGGCTCCTACGAGCAGTACTTC; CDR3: CASSPVLRGGSYEQYF
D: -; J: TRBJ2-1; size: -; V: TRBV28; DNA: TGTGCCAGCAGTTTGGATGAGCAGTTCTTC; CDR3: CASSLDEQFF
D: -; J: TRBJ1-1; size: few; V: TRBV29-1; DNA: TGCAGCGACCACGAAGTCCCCGAAGCTTTCTTT; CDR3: CSDHEVPEAFF
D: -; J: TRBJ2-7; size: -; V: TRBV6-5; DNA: TGTGCCAGCACGGTCACCCGACGGGGGCCCTCCTACGAGCAGTACTTC; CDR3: CASTVTRRGPSYEQYF
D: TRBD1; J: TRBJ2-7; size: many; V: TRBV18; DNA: TGTGCCAGCTCACAACCGGGACAGGGGACCTACGAGCAGTACTTC; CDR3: CASSQPGQGTYEQYF
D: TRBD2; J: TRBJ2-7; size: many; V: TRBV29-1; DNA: TGCAGCGTTATGGCGAGCGGGAGGGCCTACGAGCAGTACTTC; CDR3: CSVMASGRAYEQYF
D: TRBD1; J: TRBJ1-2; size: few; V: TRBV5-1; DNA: TGCGCCAGCAGCTTCCAGCCGGGACAGGGGTTAGACTATGGCTACACCTTC; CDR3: CASSFQPGQGLDYGYTF
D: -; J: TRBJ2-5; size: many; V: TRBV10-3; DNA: TGTGCCATCGGCGAGGGGCTCTACCAAGAGACCCAGTACTTC; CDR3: CAIGEGLYQETQYF
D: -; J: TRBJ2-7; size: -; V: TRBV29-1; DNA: TGCAGCGTTGAGTGGGGTTTCGGGGAGCAGTACTTC; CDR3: CSVEWGFGEQYF
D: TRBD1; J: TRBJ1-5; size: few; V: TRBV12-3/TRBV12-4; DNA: TGTGCCAGCAGTTTGGCGACAGGGGACCAGCCCCAGCATTTT; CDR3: CASSLATGDQPQHF
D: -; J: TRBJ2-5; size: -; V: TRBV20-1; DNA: TGCAGTGCTACTGGACTGGACGAAACCCAGTACTTC; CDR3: CSATGLDETQYF
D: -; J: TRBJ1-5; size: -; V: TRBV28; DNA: TGTGCCAGCAGTGAGAGGGGGAAGAACAATCAGCCCCAGCATTTT; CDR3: CASSERGKNNQPQHF
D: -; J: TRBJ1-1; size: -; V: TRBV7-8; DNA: TGTGCCAGCAGCTTATCGGTCAGGGGAATCACTGAAGCTTTCTTT; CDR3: CASSLSVRGITEAFF
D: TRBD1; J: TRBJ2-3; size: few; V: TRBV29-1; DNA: TGCAGCGTTGGGGGACAGGCCAGACGGACGCAGTATTTT; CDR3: CSVGGQARRTQYF
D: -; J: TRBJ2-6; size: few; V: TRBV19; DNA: TGTGCCAGTACCCCACAAGGGGGGGCCAACGTCCTGACTTTC; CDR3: CASTPQGGANVLTF
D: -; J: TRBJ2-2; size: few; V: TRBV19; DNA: TGTGCCAGTAGATTGGGCGACTATTCCGGGGAGCTGTTTTTT; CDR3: CASRLGDYSGELFF
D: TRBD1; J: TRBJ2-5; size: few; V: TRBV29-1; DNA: TGCAGCGTTGGTATGACAGGGTTGGAGACCCAGTACTTC; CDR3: CSVGMTGLETQYF
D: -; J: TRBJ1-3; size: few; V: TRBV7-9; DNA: TGTGCCAGCAGGCCGACCTATAACTCTGGAAACACCATATATTTT; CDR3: CASRPTYNSGNTIYF
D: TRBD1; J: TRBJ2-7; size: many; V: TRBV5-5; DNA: TGTGCCAGCAGCCCTGACAGGGGCCCCGCCTACGAGCAGTACTTC; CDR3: CASSPDRGPAYEQYF
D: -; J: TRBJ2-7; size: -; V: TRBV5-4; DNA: TGTGCCAGCAGCACCACCTACGAGCAGTACTTC; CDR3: CASSTTYEQYF
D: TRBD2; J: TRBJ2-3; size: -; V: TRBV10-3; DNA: TGTGCCATCAGTGACCGCTCTAGCGGGAGAGCATATGATACGCAGTATTTT; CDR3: CAISDRSSGRAYDTQYF
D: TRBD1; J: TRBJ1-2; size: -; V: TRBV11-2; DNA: TGTGCCAGCAGTCCAACTCAAGACAGGGCTAGCGGCTACACCTTC; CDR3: CASSPTQDRASGYTF
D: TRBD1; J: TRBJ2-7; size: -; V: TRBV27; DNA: TGTGCCAGCAGTTTATCGATTGGGGACAGGGTCCACGAGCAGTACTTC; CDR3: CASSLSIGDRVHEQYF
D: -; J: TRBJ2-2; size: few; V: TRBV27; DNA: TGTGCCAGCAGTTTATTTACAGGGTCTACTATCTCGACCGGGGAGCTGTTTTTT; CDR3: CASSLFTGSTISTGELFF
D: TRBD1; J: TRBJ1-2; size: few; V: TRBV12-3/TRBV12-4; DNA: TGTGCCAGCAGTTTTCGGGACAGGGGTGCCTATGGCTACACCTTC; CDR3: CASSFRDRGAYGYTF
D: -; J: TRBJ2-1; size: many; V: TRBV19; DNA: TGTGCCAGTAGTATCCTTTGGGGACCCTACAATGAGCAGTTCTTC; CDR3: CASSILWGPYNEQFF
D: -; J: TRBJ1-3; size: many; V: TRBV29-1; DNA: TGCAGCGTTGAATCAGGGGCTGGAAACACCATATATTTT; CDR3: CSVESGAGNTIYF
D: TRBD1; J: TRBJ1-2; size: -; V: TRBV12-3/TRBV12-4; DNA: TGTGCCAGCAGTTTTGCCGCCAGGGGGCTGGATGGCTACACCTTC; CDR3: CASSFAARGLDGYTF